The source of this T cell receptor (beta chain) is a study of OX40 agonist ivuxolimab in advanced cancers. Study background: Averaging 60 years in age, with a range of about 20 to 90, the cohort was around 83% male.

Study results and caveats: Antigen specificity of clonally expanded peripheral T cells was not established. Partial responders at 0.1-3.0 mg/kg showed near-lowest clonal expansion. Averaged across samples, CD8+ T cells carried more expanded clones than CD4+ did.

CDR1 and CDR2 from the germline V gene are MNHNY and SVGAGI (reference sequence). The germline V and J ends were trimmed by 7 bases and 3 bases, with 10 bases remaining between them. This CDR3 spans 12 amino acids. Sequenced by immunoSEQ multiplex PCR; TCRdb stores in-frame clones only, minus some. Among fewer than 50,000 clones listed, about 88% were seen once. A word on this clone: The target antigen is unknown.

The chain recombines TRBV6-6 with TRBJ2-7, with D tentatively TRBD1 (6 bases). This sequence originates from an adult with an advanced solid tumor such as melanoma, head and neck, liver or kidney cancer. The sequenced sample was CD4+ or CD8+ T cells sorted from blood, obtained in a trial of the OX40 agonist ivuxolimab. The DNA of the CDR3 is TGTGCCAGCAAAACACAGGGCTACGAGCAGTACTTC. It is translated as CASKTQGYEQYF.